This T cell receptor beta chain was profiled in a study of T cell responses to AZD1222 COVID-19 vaccine (dated by TCRdb to the early 2020s). With regard to the full study: AZD1222 recipients whose second dose came at about 4 weeks and those whose second dose came at about 12 weeks were combined into one group, since spike-specific TCR depth and breadth did not differ between the two schedules. TCR sequencing was performed for 230 to 250 trial participants, of whom roughly 200 were given two doses of AZD1222 and around 25 were given two doses of MenACWY control vaccine. Enrollment into the trials was organized by age into subgroups of 18-55, 56-69 and 70-plus years, and those subgroups contained approximately 150, 30 and 60 TCR-sequenced participants, respectively.

The CDR3 regions of human TCRbeta chains were subjected to immunosequencing. As for how the authors treated the data: Repertoire TCRs were matched against a reference library of SARS-CoV-2-specific TCRs generated with the MIRA antigen-specificity platform. Breadth meant the fraction of unique TCRs that were SARS-CoV-2-associated, whereas depth meant the fraction of total T cells that were SARS-CoV-2-associated. Using the MIRA data, each spike-specific TCR was mapped to the spike region that the TCR reacts to and placed in a CD4 or CD8 class. Log10-transformed breadth and depth values were compared by one-way ANOVA with Sidak's multiple comparisons tests. TCRdb stores this immuneACCESS table with in-frame sequences only. Part of the clones is absent; in the studies checked, under half of the shortfall reflects unresolved V genes, and no reason is known for the rest. The V and J calls and the clone size are those of that table, but D and trimming were determined from the DNA. Recorded for this sample are 100,000 to 140,000 clones; approximately 89% of them occurred a single time. The ten top clones hold 22% of the sample.

The label giving this sample's time point can be read as: baseline before first vaccination. Samples from vaccinated people were obtained from the UK trials COV001 and COV002, which included a single-blind randomized controlled phase 2/3 trial of AZD1222 (ChAdOx1 nCoV-19) in healthy adults. For TCRbeta chain sequencing, PBMC samples from trial participants were taken at day 0 and at day 28 after the second dose. On this clone: Its antigen is currently not known. The input lacks base qualities; no much larger clone sits a single base away.

Beyond this particular receptor, the publication reports: Because no day 14 peak-response samples were available, the repertoires could be characterized only after the peak T cell response. Reportedly, almost half of the unique spike-specific TCRs recognized epitopes lying outside the regions that are mutated in the B.1.351 and B.1.1.7 variants. In the small 56-69-year group, the increase in depth fell short of significance, most likely because of low power. Conclusions about previously exposed vaccinees are limited, since just five or six AZD1222 recipients were seropositive for SARS-CoV-2 at baseline. Participants were mostly white British and included more females than males, and it was suggested by the authors that clonal diversity may have been underestimated. The vaccine-associated CD4 TCRs covered the entire spike protein, and the dominant responses fell in regions 160-218 and 743-854. A significant rise in spike-specific TCR breadth and depth was observed after two AZD1222 doses relative to day 0 and relative to MenACWY recipients.

The CDR3 covers 14 residues, taking in both the cysteine and the phenylalanine. The sequence is cut down to CDR3 DNA, 42 bases in frame from base 1. Here V drops 6 bases and J drops 3 bases, and the junction holds 4 bases not matched to any gene. In the germline V gene (reference sequence), CDR1 corresponds to LNHDA and CDR2 to SQIVND. Here the sequenced sample was peripheral blood, taken on day 0 of AZD1222 vaccination. Here the chain combines TRBV19 and TRBJ1-4, with 7 bases aligning to TRBD1. This sequence originates from an adult in good health. The nucleotide sequence reads TGTGCCAGTAGAACGGGACAGTCTAATGAAAAACTGTTTTTT. This codes for CASRTGQSNEKLFF.